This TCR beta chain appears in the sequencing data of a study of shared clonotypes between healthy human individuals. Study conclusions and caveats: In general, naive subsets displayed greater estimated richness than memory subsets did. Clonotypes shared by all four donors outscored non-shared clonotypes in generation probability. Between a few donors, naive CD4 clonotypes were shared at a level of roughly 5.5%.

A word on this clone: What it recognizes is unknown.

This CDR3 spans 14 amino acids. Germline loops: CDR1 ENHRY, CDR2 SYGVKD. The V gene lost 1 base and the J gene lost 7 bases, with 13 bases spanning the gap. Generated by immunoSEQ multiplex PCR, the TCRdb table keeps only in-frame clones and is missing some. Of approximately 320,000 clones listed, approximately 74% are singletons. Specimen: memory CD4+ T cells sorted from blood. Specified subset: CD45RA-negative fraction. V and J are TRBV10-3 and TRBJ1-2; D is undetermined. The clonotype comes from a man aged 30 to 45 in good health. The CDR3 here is CAISEYGSVGGYTF. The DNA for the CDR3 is TGTGCCATCAGTGAGTACGGGTCGGTCGGTGGCTACACCTTC.